This T cell receptor (beta chain) was retrieved from a study of blood T cell repertoires in COVID-19. The table came from immunoSEQ multiplex PCR; TCRdb's copy has only in-frame clones and leaves some out. The sample shows 150,000 to 200,000 clones, approximately 88% of them seen only once. It was during active infection that Seattle patients were enrolled and then longitudinally followed. Germline V gene sequence: CDR1 KGHDR, CDR2 SFDVKD. Trimming shortened V by 11 bases and J by 4 bases, and 19 bases separated the two germline ends. The CDR3 is 14 residues long. The chain uses TRBV24-1 and TRBJ1-2; weak D call: TRBD1 (6 bases). This TCR came from a woman aged 40 to 50 with COVID-19, enrolled during active disease. The sequenced sample was peripheral blood. The DNA of the CDR3 is TGTGCCATCCAAGCCACAGACAGGCCCTATGGCTACACCTTC. Translating gives CAIQATDRPYGYTF.